The 14 T cell receptor beta chains listed next were all sequenced from one sample in a study of T-cell memory formation after mild COVID-19. One entry per CDR3 protein, called by TCRdb with MiXCR from the 5' RACE reads. The repertoire holds approximately 350,000 distinct CDR3 sequences, with 25% to 30% as singletons. Input material: PBMCs or a T cell subset sorted from them (not recorded which). Receptors were obtained from an adult woman who had mild COVID-19 (a few samples of this study predate the infection). Cell type and time point are not known.

The V gene is TRBV2, the J gene TRBJ1-1, with D possibly TRBD1 on 5 matching bases. V lost 4 bases, J lost 6 bases, and 9 bases lay in between. Germline loops: CDR1 SNHLY, CDR2 FYNNEI. The CDR3 runs 12 residues. CDR3 bases: TGTGCCAGCAGTGTTCAGGGTTCTGAAGCTTTCTTT. This codes for CASSVQGSEAFF.

The V and J genes are TRBV12-3 or TRBV12-4 and TRBJ1-4; 7 bases align to TRBD1. The CDR3 is made up of 17 amino acids. Trimming removed 2 bases from V and 7 bases from J; junction bases left unmatched: 13. CDR3 sequence (DNA): TGTGCCAGCAGTTTATACACCGACAGGGAAGGAGGTGAAAAACTGTTTTTT. Protein: CASSLYTDREGGEKLFF.

This chain links TRBV9 with TRBJ1-2, with unresolved D. The V end lost 0 bases, the J end lost 5 bases, and 11 bases lay between the germline ends. Germline V CDR1 and CDR2: SGDLS, YYNGEE. The length of the CDR3 is 14 residues. CDR3: CASSVEAVSYGYTF. The CDR3 DNA is TGTGCCAGCAGCGTAGAGGCGGTTAGTTATGGCTACACCTTC.

The gene calls are TRBV24-1 and TRBJ2-7; D gene unclear. The length of the CDR3 is 14 residues. The V gene's germline CDR1 is KGHDR and CDR2 SFDVKD. Deletions cut 5 bases from V and 0 bases from J, with 10 bases between. The CDR3 sequence is CATSAATTSYEQYF. The CDR3 coding sequence is TGTGCCACCAGTGCAGCGACCACCTCCTACGAGCAGTACTTC.

This clonotype occurred a few times. V usage is TRBV19 and J usage is TRBJ1-1, with 9 bases aligning to TRBD1. Unmatched junction bases numbered 12, after V lost 4 bases and J lost 3 bases. The CDR3 is 17 amino acids. In germline, CDR1 is LNHDA, CDR2 SQIVND (reference sequence). CDR3 loop: CASSSLQGTGWDTEAFF. The DNA for the CDR3 is TGTGCCAGTAGTAGTCTACAGGGGACAGGGTGGGACACTGAAGCTTTCTTT. The variable domain in full, with the rest retrieved from reference TRBV19 and TRBJ1-1, is DGGITQSPKYLFRKEGQNVTLSCEQNLNHDAMYWYRQDPGQGLRLIYYSQIVNDFQKGDIAEGYSVSREKKESFPLTVTSAQKNPTAFYLCASSSLQGTGWDTEAFFGQGTRLTVV.

The J gene is TRBJ2-7, the V gene TRBV7-8, with 8 bases lining up with TRBD1. The V gene's germline CDR1 is SGHVS and CDR2 FQNEAQ. V lost 5 bases and J lost 0; bases outside the gene matches: 6. The length of the CDR3 is 15 residues. CDR3 residues: CASSPDRGDSYEQYF. The CDR3 region has the DNA TGTGCCAGCAGCCCCGACAGGGGCGACTCCTACGAGCAGTACTTC. Supplemented by reference TRBV7-8 and TRBJ2-7, the full variable domain reads GAGVSQSPRYKVAKRGQDVALRCDPISGHVSLFWYQQALGQGPEFLTYFQNEAQLDKSGLPSDRFFAERPEGSVSTLKIQRTQQEDSAVYLCASSPDRGDSYEQYFGPGTRLTVT.

This clonotype was observed a few times. This chain connects TRBV5-1 to TRBJ1-6, with D possibly TRBD1 on 5 matching bases. CDR3 length: 13 residues. CDR1 and CDR2 from the germline V gene are SGHRS and YFSETQ. Trimming left V 0 bases short and J 8 bases short, with 6 bases between. The CDR3 region is CASSLAGDSPLHF. CDR3 sequence (DNA): TGCGCCAGCAGCTTGGCGGGGGATTCACCCCTCCACTTT.

The V gene is TRBV18, the J gene TRBJ1-6; D is possibly TRBD1 (5 bases). From germline, CDR1 is KGHSH and CDR2 LQKENI. This CDR3 comprises 13 residues. The V and J ends lost 9 bases and 7 bases respectively, with 13 bases between them. In DNA, the CDR3 is TGTGCCAGTTCTTTGACAGAAAATTCACCCCTCCACTTT. Amino acids: CASSLTENSPLHF.

The CDR3 reads CASSPGTLGHEQFF. The CDR3 DNA reads TGTGCCAGCTCCCCCGGGACGCTGGGCCATGAGCAGTTCTTC. The genes are TRBV18 and TRBJ2-1; D may correspond to TRBD1 or TRBD2 (5 bases each). The germline CDR1 and CDR2 sequences are KGHSH and LQKENI. Trimming took off 6 bases at V and 8 bases at J, with 17 bases between the two ends. This CDR3 comprises 14 residues.

The chain has TRBV24-1 and TRBJ2-2, with unresolved D. Germline V gene data show CDR1 as KGHDR and CDR2 as SFDVKD. The V end was cut by 9 bases, the J end by 5 bases, with 9 bases between. CDR3 length: 12 amino acids. CDR3 residues: CATRSWTGELFF. The DNA of the CDR3 is TGTGCCACCCGCAGTTGGACCGGGGAGCTGTTTTTT.

There are a few counts of this clonotype. The rearrangement links TRBV24-1 to TRBJ2-2; the D gene is possibly TRBD2 (5 bases). The CDR3 runs to 15 residues. Germline V lookup: CDR1 KGHDR, CDR2 SFDVKD. The V and J ends lost 3 bases and 5 bases respectively, with 12 bases between them. The CDR3 protein is CATSDARGQTGELFF. The CDR3 nucleotides read TGTGCCACCAGTGATGCGAGAGGGCAGACCGGGGAGCTGTTTTTT.

This sequence joins TRBV29-1 and TRBJ1-2, with unresolved D. CDR3 size: 15 residues. Trimming took 0 bases from V and 4 from J, leaving 15 bases between them. The germline CDR1 and CDR2 sequences are SQVTM and ANQGSEA. CDR3 protein: CSVEDSSLISYGYTF. DNA of the CDR3: TGCAGCGTTGAAGATAGCTCCTTGATTAGCTATGGCTACACCTTC.

The V and J genes are TRBV6-5 and TRBJ2-5; weak D call: TRBD2 (6 bases). The germline V and J ends were trimmed by 6 bases and 1 base, with 15 bases remaining between them. The CDR3 is 15 residues long. CDR1 MNHEY and CDR2 SVGAGI come from the germline V gene. CDR3 sequence (DNA): TGTGCCAGCAGCGGGGGATATATACTCCAAGAGACCCAGTACTTC. Translation gives CASSGGYILQETQYF.

Ten or more counts support this clonotype. The V gene is TRBV7-2, the J gene TRBJ2-1; TRBD1 is a possible D gene (6 bases). The CDR3 loop spans 13 amino acids. Trimming cost V 0 bases and J 7 bases, with 7 bases left between them. CDR1 is SGHTA and CDR2 is FQGNSA in the germline V gene. CDR3 sequence reads: CASSLAGANEQFF. The CDR3 DNA reads as TGTGCCAGCAGCTTAGCGGGGGCGAATGAGCAGTTCTTC.